What follows are 30 T cell receptor beta chains derived from one specimen sequenced in a study of beta chain features in type 1 diabetes. Notes on the study in general: Across all four CD4+ subsets, people with type 1 diabetes showed modestly shorter TCRB CDR3s.

What was sequenced were expressed TCRB transcripts, since all of the isolated RNA had been reverse transcribed. Profiling relied on immunoSEQ multiplex PCR, and the TCRdb table lists in-frame clones only, not all of them. The sample holds approximately 360,000 clones, roughly 13% seen once. No antigen is known for these receptors. The sample taken for sequencing was naive CD4+ T cells from blood. The receptors here all came from a woman under 30 with type 1 diabetes.

The chain couples TRBV18 to TRBJ2-7; 9 bases agree with TRBD1. Germline assignment: CDR1 KGHSH and CDR2 LQKENI. The CDR3 consists of 17 residues. The V segment lost 1 base and the J segment 4 bases; nucleotides outside the gene matches: 11. As DNA, the CDR3 is TGTGCCAGCTCACCACGCGGTCCGGGGACAGGGTCGTACGAGCAGTACTTC. As protein: CASSPRGPGTGSYEQYF.

The V gene is TRBV7-9, the J gene TRBJ2-7, with D perhaps TRBD2 (5 bases). The CDR3 has 15 residues. Trimming pared 5 bases from V and 2 bases from J, leaving 16 bases between. The germline gives CDR1 SEHNR, CDR2 FQNEAQ (reference sequence). The CDR3 DNA reads TGTGCCAGCAGCCCCTTCGCGGGCAGTGCCTACGAGCAGTACTTC. This gives the protein CASSPFAGSAYEQYF.

This chain connects TRBV5-1 to TRBJ2-3; possible D gene TRBD2, 6 bases. Germline V gives CDR1 SGHRS, CDR2 YFSETQ. The CDR3 runs 15 residues. Trimming took off 0 bases at V and 3 bases at J, with 11 bases between the two ends. This CDR3 reads CASSLGIRETDTQYF. Written as DNA, the CDR3 is TGCGCCAGCAGCTTGGGTATCCGGGAGACAGATACGCAGTATTTT.

This clone was detected a few times. The chain links TRBV29-1 to TRBJ2-7; 8 bases are a match to TRBD1. This CDR3 comprises 12 residues. With V trimmed by 7 bases and J by 6 bases, 8 bases remained unmatched. Per germline, CDR1 SQVTM and CDR2 ANQGSEA. The CDR3 sequence: CSARTGLREQYF. In DNA form, the CDR3 reads TGCAGCGCGCGGACAGGGCTGCGCGAGCAGTACTTC.

This clone has a handful of counts. This sequence joins TRBV29-1 and TRBJ2-2; 12 bases fit TRBD2. The germline CDR1 and CDR2 sequences are SQVTM and ANQGSEA. Unmatched junction bases numbered 10, after V lost 7 bases and J lost 7 bases. This CDR3 has 15 amino acids. CDR3 sequence reads: CSASSGGASVGELFF. CDR3 sequence (DNA): TGCAGCGCATCTAGCGGGGGGGCCTCTGTCGGGGAGCTGTTTTTT.

The table lists this clone with a count of one. The CDR3 loop reads CASIGSFDGYTF. Here the CDR3 DNA reads TGTGCCAGCATCGGGTCATTCGATGGCTACACCTTC. This sequence joins TRBV6-1 and TRBJ1-2; D is unresolved. V was pared by 7 bases and J by 6 bases, with 12 bases between. From germline, CDR1 is MNHNS and CDR2 SASEGT. The CDR3 runs to 12 residues.

The chain is built from TRBV7-9 and TRBJ1-5, with 10 positions matching TRBD1. Per the germline V gene, CDR1 is SEHNR and CDR2 is FQNEAQ (reference sequence). V lost 3 bases and J lost 4; bases outside the gene matches: 3. This CDR3 contains 15 residues. CDR3 coding DNA: TGTGCCAGCAGCTTCGGACAGGGGGTAAATCAGCCCCAGCATTTT. This codes for CASSFGQGVNQPQHF.

This clone came up a few times. CDR3: CASSPGGREEEKLFF. In DNA, the CDR3 is TGTGCCAGCAGCCCCGGGGGTCGAGAGGAAGAAAAACTGTTTTTT. The rearrangement links TRBV28 to TRBJ1-4; a possible D gene is TRBD1 (5 bases). Germline V gene lookup returns CDR1 MDHEN and CDR2 SYDVKM. CDR3 length: 15 amino acids. Trimming took off 6 bases at V and 8 bases at J, with 19 bases between the two ends. The full variable domain, with the rest looked up from reference TRBV28 and TRBJ1-4, is DVKVTQSSRYLVKRTGEKVFLECVQDMDHENMFWYRQDPGLGLRLIYFSYDVKMKEKGDIPEGYSVSREKKERFSLILESASTNQTSMYLCASSPGGREEEKLFFGSGTQLSVL.

The rearrangement links TRBV5-1 to TRBJ1-1; no clear D. This CDR3 is 11 amino acids long. V was trimmed by 5 bases and J by 6 bases, leaving 8 bases between them. CDR1 is SGHRS and CDR2 is YFSETQ in the germline V gene. The CDR3 bases are TGCGCCAGCAGAGACATTGCTGAAGCTTTCTTT. This encodes CASRDIAEAFF.

The chain couples TRBV9 to TRBJ2-3, with 13 bases fitting TRBD2. The CDR3 extends over 18 amino acids. Trimming at V came to 0 bases and at J to 2 bases, leaving 6 bases not matched to a gene. Looked up from germline, CDR1 is SGDLS and CDR2 is YYNGEE. The CDR3 reads CASSVDSGLAGYTDTQYF. As DNA, the CDR3 is TGTGCCAGCAGCGTAGATTCGGGACTAGCGGGGTACACAGATACGCAGTATTTT.

This clone was seen more than once but under ten times. V is TRBV28 and J is TRBJ2-5; 7 bases line up with TRBD1. V shed 6 bases and J 5 bases; nucleotides not matched to a gene: 3. The CDR3 is 12 amino acids. The germline gives CDR1 MDHEN, CDR2 SYDVKM. The CDR3 bases are TGTGCCAGCAGAACAGGGGTGGAGACCCAGTACTTC. Its translation: CASRTGVETQYF. The variable domain in full, completed from reference TRBV28 and TRBJ2-5, reads DVKVTQSSRYLVKRTGEKVFLECVQDMDHENMFWYRQDPGLGLRLIYFSYDVKMKEKGDIPEGYSVSREKKERFSLILESASTNQTSMYLCASRTGVETQYFGPGTRLLVL.

This chain links TRBV14 with TRBJ1-2; D might be TRBD1 (6 bases). The CDR3 extends over 13 amino acids. Trimming left V 1 base short and J 7 bases short, with 10 bases between. In germline, CDR1 is SGHDN, CDR2 FVKESK. The DNA of the CDR3 is TGTGCCAGCAGCCAAGTTTCACAGGGTGGCTACACCTTC. This codes for CASSQVSQGGYTF.

Only a few counts were recorded for this clone. The chain combines TRBV11-2 with TRBJ2-7; D gene unclear. Trimming cost V 1 base and J 8 bases, with 9 bases left between them. Per germline, CDR1 SGHAT and CDR2 FQNNGV. The CDR3 loop spans 12 amino acids. DNA of the CDR3: TGTGCCAGCAGCTTAGTAGAGACAAAGCAGTACTTC. Residues: CASSLVETKQYF.

The chain has TRBV30 and TRBJ2-3, with D uncertain. CDR3 length: 15 amino acids. Germline V gives CDR1 GTSNPN, CDR2 SVGIG (reference sequence). With 0 bases removed from V and 4 bases from J, the gap between germline ends came to 14 bases. The CDR3 DNA is TGTGCCTGGAGTGTAGCGACTCGTCGATCAGATACGCAGTATTTT. Amino acid sequence: CAWSVATRRSDTQYF. Filled out from reference TRBV30 and TRBJ2-3, the complete variable domain reads SQTIHQWPATLVQPVGSPLSLECTVEGTSNPNLYWYRQAAGRGLQLLFYSVGIGQISSEVPQNLSASRPQDRQFILSSKKLLLSDSGFYLCAWSVATRRSDTQYFGPGTRLTVL.

This clone was seen a handful of times. Here the CDR3 reads CASSDGPDRQSSYEQYF. The CDR3, as DNA: TGTGCCAGCAGCGACGGCCCGGACAGGCAGAGCTCCTACGAGCAGTACTTC. V is TRBV2 and J is TRBJ2-7, with 7 bases matching TRBD1. This CDR3 spans 17 amino acids. V was pared by 6 bases and J by 0 bases, with 14 bases of the junction left unmatched. Germline CDR1 reads SNHLY; CDR2 reads FYNNEI.

The chain joins TRBV29-1 to TRBJ1-2, with 7 bases aligning to TRBD1. CDR1 is SQVTM and CDR2 is ANQGSEA in the germline V gene. With V trimmed by 8 bases and J by 3 bases, 9 bases remained unmatched. The CDR3 totals 13 residues. CDR3 in DNA: TGCAGCATGAGAGGGGGCTGGGACTATGGCTACACCTTC. It is translated as CSMRGGWDYGYTF.

This clone was seen more than once but under ten times. V and J are TRBV15 and TRBJ2-7; 12 bases match TRBD2. This CDR3 is 13 amino acids long. Germline V CDR1 and CDR2: LNHNV, YYDKDF (reference sequence). The V segment lost 6 bases and the J segment 3 bases; nucleotides outside the gene matches: 0. CDR3 region: CATRTSGSYEQYF. CDR3 sequence (DNA): TGTGCCACCAGGACTAGCGGGAGCTACGAGCAGTACTTC.

The rearrangement uses TRBV7-2 and TRBJ2-7; 7 nucleotides align to TRBD1. The CDR3 covers 17 residues. Trimming at V came to 0 bases and at J to 1 base, leaving 9 bases not matched to a gene. Germline lookup yields CDR1 SGHTA and CDR2 FQGNSA. As DNA, the CDR3 is TGTGCCAGCAGCTTAGCCCGACAGGGTTTTGGATCCTACGAGCAGTACTTC. Protein: CASSLARQGFGSYEQYF.

This chain connects TRBV7-2 to TRBJ1-2, with a tentative D call TRBD1 (6 bases). CDR1 is SGHTA and CDR2 is FQGNSA in the germline V gene. Trimming removed 1 base at V and 8 bases at J, with 8 bases between. This CDR3 spans 12 amino acids. CDR3 in DNA: TGTGCCAGCAGCTTAGGACAGGCGGGCTACACCTTC. The encoded protein is CASSLGQAGYTF.

The chain uses TRBV15 and TRBJ1-1; possible D gene TRBD1, 5 bases. CDR1 is LNHNV, CDR2 YYDKDF, per germline (reference sequence). CDR3 length: 15 amino acids. Deletions cut 0 bases from V and 1 base from J, with 9 bases between. CDR3 region: CATSRDLGGNTEAFF. The CDR3, as DNA: TGTGCCACCAGCAGAGACCTCGGGGGGAACACTGAAGCTTTCTTT.

This clone was detected only a few times. CDR3: CASSFQGEQYF. In DNA form, the CDR3 reads TGTGCCAGTAGTTTCCAGGGTGAGCAGTACTTC. V usage is TRBV19 and J usage is TRBJ2-7; D may be TRBD1 (5 bases). Germline V CDR1 and CDR2: LNHDA, SQIVND (reference sequence). The length of the CDR3 is 11 residues. V was cut by 5 bases and J by 7 bases, with 9 bases left in between.

Only a few counts were recorded for this clone. The chain employs TRBV5-4 and TRBJ2-7, with 7 bases matching TRBD1. This CDR3 has 12 residues. Germline V gives CDR1 SGHNT, CDR2 YYREEE (reference sequence). The V and J ends lost 4 bases and 4 bases, in that order; junction bases with no gene match: 2. CDR3 amino acids: CASSRQGYEQYF. CDR3 sequence (DNA): TGTGCCAGCAGCCGACAGGGTTACGAGCAGTACTTC.

This clone appeared a few times. V usage is TRBV7-6 and J usage is TRBJ2-6; D is unresolved. Trimming left V 3 bases short and J 4 bases short, with 4 bases between. The CDR3 totals 13 residues. Germline assignment: CDR1 SGHVS and CDR2 FNYEAQ. CDR3 nucleotide sequence: TGTGCCAGCAGCTTCCTCGGGGCCAACGTCCTGACTTTC. This gives the protein CASSFLGANVLTF.

Only a few counts were recorded for this clone. This sample includes further DNA sequences coding for the same CDR3. The V call is TRBV2, the J call TRBJ2-7; D unresolved. CDR1 is SNHLY, CDR2 FYNNEI, per germline. The CDR3 consists of 11 residues. V was clipped by 3 bases and J by 4 bases, with 4 bases between them. The CDR3 sequence is CASSERYEQYF. The CDR3 DNA sequence: TGTGCCAGCAGTGAGAGGTACGAGCAGTACTTC.

This clone was counted only a few times. The J gene is TRBJ2-1, the V gene TRBV4-2; D might be TRBD2 (6 bases). With 2 bases removed from V and 0 bases from J, the gap between germline ends came to 17 bases. Looked up from germline, CDR1 is LGHNA and CDR2 is YNFKEQ. The CDR3 totals 18 residues. CDR3: CASSQTYGSQGSYNEQFF. CDR3 DNA: TGTGCCAGCAGCCAAACTTACGGGAGTCAGGGCTCCTACAATGAGCAGTTCTTC.

This chain connects TRBV15 to TRBJ1-5, with 9 bases that match TRBD1. The CDR3 is 20 amino acids. From germline, CDR1 is LNHNV and CDR2 YYDKDF (reference sequence). The junction had 15 bases not matched to a gene; V was cut back by 1 base and J by 2 bases. The CDR3 coding sequence is TGTGCCACCAGCAGAGTCCCCTTACAGGGGGCGAAGGTTGGCAATCAGCCCCAGCATTTT. Protein sequence: CATSRVPLQGAKVGNQPQHF. The variable domain in full, with the rest retrieved from reference TRBV15 and TRBJ1-5, is DAMVIQNPRYQVTQFGKPVTLSCSQTLNHNVMYWYQQKSSQAPKLLFHYYDKDFNNEADTPDNFQSRRPNTSFCFLDIRSPGLGDTAMYLCATSRVPLQGAKVGNQPQHFGDGTRLSIL.

This clone was observed a handful of times. The chain joins TRBV7-9 to TRBJ1-2, with TRBD1 as a possible D gene (5 bases). The CDR3 sequence is 15 residues long. V was cut by 5 bases and J by 8 bases, with 21 bases left in between. Germline-derived CDR1 and CDR2 are SEHNR and FQNEAQ (reference sequence). CDR3 loop: CASSPSGTAREGYTF. CDR3 nucleotide sequence: TGTGCCAGCAGCCCCTCCGGGACGGCTCGGGAGGGCTACACCTTC.

A remark on this clone: This same CDR3 is encoded by further DNA sequences in the sample. The CDR3 bases are TGTGCCAGCAGCTTAGTAGCGGGGGAGTACAATGAGCAGTTCTTC. It specifies CASSLVAGEYNEQFF. The chain links TRBV7-2 to TRBJ2-1; TRBD2 aligns across 9 bases. The J segment lost 4 bases and the V segment lost 1 base, leaving 2 bases of the junction unmatched. The CDR3 has 15 amino acids. Germline-derived CDR1 and CDR2 are SGHTA and FQGNSA.

The genes are TRBV2 and TRBJ2-7, with 9 bases that match TRBD1. J gave up 3 bases and V 7 bases, and 7 bases lay outside the gene matches. The CDR3 length is 14 residues. From germline, CDR1 is SNHLY and CDR2 FYNNEI. The CDR3 sequence is CASKTQGQGYEQYF. The CDR3 nucleotides read TGTGCCAGCAAAACCCAGGGACAGGGCTACGAGCAGTACTTC. The whole variable domain, remainder taken from reference TRBV2 and TRBJ2-7, is EPEVTQTPSHQVTQMGQEVILRCVPISNHLYFYWYRQILGQKVEFLVSFYNNEISEKSEIFDDQFSVERPDGSNFTLKIRSTKLEDSAMYFCASKTQGQGYEQYFGPGTRLTVT.

This clone was observed a few times. In nucleotides, the CDR3 is TGTGCCAGCAGCTCCCTGAGGGACAGGGCAAACTATGGCTACACCTTC. Protein product: CASSSLRDRANYGYTF. The chain combines TRBV11-2 with TRBJ1-2; 9 bases are a match to TRBD1. CDR1 is SGHAT and CDR2 is FQNNGV in the germline V gene. The length of the CDR3 is 16 residues. The J segment lost 2 bases and the V segment lost 4 bases, leaving 8 bases of the junction unmatched.